This paragraph reports one T cell receptor (beta chain). Produced via immunoSEQ multiplex PCR; TCRdb's table is partial and in-frame only. The table shows tens of thousands of clones, with 90% occurring only once. This specimen belongs to a study of T cell changes during pregnancy in multiple sclerosis. V shed 6 bases and J 0 bases; nucleotides not matched to a gene: 3. CDR1 MDHEN and CDR2 SYDVKM come from the germline V gene. The CDR3 length is 14 residues. This TCR derives from a female donor with multiple sclerosis, enrolled in a pregnancy study. This sample comprised CD4+ T cells from peripheral blood mononuclear cells, obtained in the first trimester of pregnancy. The V and J genes are TRBV28 and TRBJ1-1; 8 positions match TRBD1. In DNA, the CDR3 is TGTGCCAGCAGACCGGGACAGGTGAACACTGAAGCTTTCTTT. Residues: CASRPGQVNTEAFF.